This passage covers 3 T cell receptor beta chains from one sample sequenced in a study of CD8+CD57+ T cells in acquired aplastic anemia (dated by TCRdb to the late 2010s). The instrument given in TCRdb is Illumina HiSeq 2000. TCR beta VDJ combination and CDR3 sequence profiling used genomic DNA as the template. TCRdb reanalyzed the raw reads on its own, using fastp at Q25 for trimming and MiXCR for clone calling, and kept in-frame beta chains. One record per CDR3 amino acid sequence lists the most common genes and DNA. The sample data list 200,000 or so distinct CDR3 sequences, and about three fifths of these were observed just once. The top ten constitute about 43% of the sample. Sequencing used sorted CD4+, CD8+, or CD8+CD57+ T cells (not recorded which) from PBMCs. The source is a human donor with severe aplastic anemia or a healthy control (not recorded which).

This chain connects TRBV12-5 to TRBJ2-7; 7 nucleotides align to TRBD1. The CDR3 extends over 13 amino acids. In germline, CDR1 is LGHNT, CDR2 FRNRAP. Here the CDR3 DNA reads TGTGCCAGCAGTCAGCCGGGACAGTACGAGCAGTACTTC. Protein: CASSQPGQYEQYF.

The V and J genes are TRBV7-6 and TRBJ2-2; D is unresolved. Looked up from germline, CDR1 is SGHVS and CDR2 is FNYEAQ. The V and J ends lost 2 bases and 0 bases respectively, with 7 bases between them. The CDR3 has 15 residues. Here the CDR3 reads CASSLRASNTGELFF. The CDR3 coding sequence is TGTGCCAGCAGCTTAAGGGCCTCGAACACCGGGGAGCTGTTTTTT.

V and J are TRBV4-1 and TRBJ1-1; D might be TRBD1 (6 bases). Trimming took 1 base from V and 4 from J, leaving 13 bases between them. The CDR3 covers 15 residues. Germline V lookup: CDR1 MGHRA, CDR2 YSYEKL. The CDR3 spells CASSQGPGEGTEAFF. In nucleotides, the CDR3 is TGCGCCAGCAGCCAAGGGCCAGGGGAAGGCACTGAAGCTTTCTTT.